This TCR beta chain was sequenced for a study of cytomegalovirus exposure and HLA in healthy donors. Whole-study findings and limits: Per a later analysis, about 17,000 TCR beta sequences showed association with HLA alleles at 0.05 false discovery rate.

CDR1 is SGHTA and CDR2 is FQGTGA in the germline V gene. V was pared by 5 bases and J by 6 bases, with 13 bases of the junction left unmatched. CDR3 length: 16 amino acids. As for this clone: The antigen is not known.

Though nominally healthy at sampling, donors likely had unrecorded immune exposures. This PCR relied on a set of 60 Vbeta primers and 13 Jbeta primers. Sequencing was performed with immunoSEQ multiplex PCR; in TCRdb, only in-frame clones are kept and a portion is missing. The table for this sample gives about 67,000 clones. The rearrangement uses TRBV7-3 and TRBJ2-7; 10 positions agree with TRBD1. The sample comprised PBMCs. The TCR comes from a woman aged 25 to 39 in good health and CMV-seronegative. Here the CDR3 DNA reads TGTGCCAGCAGCCCTCCGGGACAGGGGTCCGTCTTCGAGCAGTACTTC. It specifies CASSPPGQGSVFEQYF.